The present TCR beta chain was sequenced within a study of blood T cell repertoires in COVID-19. Study information: Italy, Spain and the United States were the sources of the convalescent and acute COVID-19 samples. T cells, B-cell-depleted T cells, or PBMCs provided the cDNA or gDNA that served as material.

Germline V lookup: CDR1 MNHNS, CDR2 SASEGT. V shed 2 bases, J shed 4 bases, and the junction held 4 bases outside the gene matches. This CDR3 is 14 amino acids long. TCRdb's copy holds only in-frame clones and misses some; the assay was immunoSEQ multiplex PCR. This sample has roughly 220,000 clones, with approximately 90% found just once. This receptor was obtained from a man aged 25-45 years who had recovered from COVID-19. The sequencing sample was made of peripheral blood. This sequence joins TRBV6-1 and TRBJ1-2, with TRBD1 identical over 7 bases. CDR3 region: CASSEWTGIYGYTF. As DNA, the CDR3 is TGTGCCAGCAGTGAATGGACAGGCATCTATGGCTACACCTTC.